This TCR beta chain was obtained from a study of early T cells in non-severe SARS-CoV-2 infection. TCRdb fed the 5' RACE reads into MiXCR, producing one record per CDR3 protein. Of more than 45,000 distinct CDR3 sequences listed, approximately 6% are singletons. CDR3 length: 14 residues. The V end lost 11 bases, the J end lost 3 bases, and 17 bases lay between the germline ends. Looked up from germline, CDR1 is MGHDK and CDR2 is SYGVNS. The sample here was whole blood, taken at baseline. The clonotype was recovered from an adult who was a healthcare worker with PCR-confirmed SARS-CoV-2 infection or an uninfected control (not recorded which). The chain has TRBV25-1 and TRBJ1-5, with a possible D match to TRBD1 (6 bases). The CDR3 reads CASQGRQINQPQHF. The CDR3 bases are TGTGCCTCCCAGGGGAGACAGATCAATCAGCCCCAGCATTTT.